This paragraph reports one T cell receptor (beta chain). There are 16 residues in the CDR3. Germline V gene data show CDR1 as SGHNT and CDR2 as YYREEE (reference sequence). The ends lost 2 bases at V and 5 bases at J; junction bases unmatched: 7. These data originate in a study of blood T cell repertoires in COVID-19. As for the study in general: Samples of COVID-19 (acute and convalescent) were obtained from the United States, Italy and Spain. From T cells, B-cell-depleted T cells, or PBMCs came the material, which was cDNA or gDNA.

In the study's own analysis: The authors estimated nucleated cell counts from reference gene primer amplification. Produced via immunoSEQ multiplex PCR; TCRdb's table is partial and in-frame only. The D gene and trimming were derived from the DNA, and the V and J assignments and clone size from that table. The sample lists about 70,000 clones, around three quarters occurring once. The clonotype originates from a human donor in a cohort sampled during active COVID-19. The sequencing sample was made of peripheral blood. The rearrangement links TRBV5-4 to TRBJ2-2, with TRBD2 matching 9 bases. The CDR3 reads CASSLGGRGGTGELFF. The DNA of the CDR3 is TGTGCCAGCAGCTTAGGCGGGAGGGGGGGGACCGGGGAGCTGTTTTTT.